The 10 T cell receptor beta chains listed next were all sequenced from one sample in a study of CD8 T cells in Susac syndrome (dated by TCRdb to between 2017 and 2020). The receptor library was made with the immunoSEQ multiplex PCR assay. RNA was extracted using the RNeasy kit, and roughly 0.5 to 1 ug of the RNA was reverse transcribed with random hexamers. The public sequencing data were trimmed at Q25 with fastp and processed into clonotypes with MiXCR by TCRdb, which kept only in-frame beta chains. CDR3 protein duplicates are merged, each entry listing the most common genes and DNA. The sample includes about 130,000 distinct CDR3 sequences, with around 95% observed a single time. More than 0.075% of the sample lies in the top ten. The specimen sequenced was CD4+ T cells from PBMCs. These receptors were obtained from a human donor in good health.

The chain carries TRBV2 and TRBJ2-5, with a weak D call TRBD1 (6 bases). Germline V gene lookup returns CDR1 SNHLY and CDR2 FYNNEI. The length of the CDR3 is 13 residues. V dropped 7 bases and J dropped 5 bases, with 14 bases sitting between them. CDR3 sequence reads: CASMRGMRETQYF. The DNA of the CDR3 is TGTGCCAGCATGAGGGGGATGCGGGAGACCCAGTACTTC.

J is TRBJ2-5 and V is TRBV12-3 or TRBV12-4; D is uncertain. V gave up 6 bases and J gave up 1 base, with 12 bases separating them. The CDR3 extends over 14 amino acids. The CDR3 spells CASSFRATQETQYF. The CDR3 DNA follows: TGTGCCAGCAGCTTTCGGGCAACCCAAGAGACCCAGTACTTC.

The V gene is TRBV9, the J gene TRBJ2-1; 7 nucleotides align to TRBD1. V shed 2 bases and J 4 bases; nucleotides not matched to a gene: 3. The CDR3 contains 14 residues. Germline CDR1 and CDR2: SGDLS and YYNGEE. CDR3 nucleotides: TGTGCCAGCAGCGTGTGGGACAGTTACAATGAGCAGTTCTTC. This codes for CASSVWDSYNEQFF.

This clonotype is a singleton in its sample. The chain carries TRBV5-6 and TRBJ2-5; D may be TRBD2 (5 bases). Germline lookup yields CDR1 SGHDT and CDR2 YYEEEE. The V and J ends lost 2 bases and 5 bases respectively, with 16 bases between them. CDR3 size: 15 residues. CDR3 amino acids: CASSFPGSRGETQYF. CDR3 coding DNA: TGTGCCAGCAGCTTCCCGGGCTCCCGAGGGGAGACCCAGTACTTC.

V is TRBV20-1 and J is TRBJ2-7; the D gene could be TRBD1 or TRBD2 (6 bases each). V lost 1 base to trimming and J lost 0 bases, with 13 bases between them. The CDR3 length is 15 residues. The V gene's germline CDR1 is DFQATT and CDR2 SNEGSKA (reference sequence). CDR3 DNA: TGCAGTGCTAGAGGAACGGGGGCAACCTCCTACGAGCAGTACTTC. This gives the protein CSARGTGATSYEQYF.

The rearrangement uses TRBV19 and TRBJ1-1; D perhaps matches TRBD1 (5 bases). Trimming took 3 bases from V and 5 from J, leaving 25 bases between them. The CDR3 sequence is 18 residues long. Germline V gene lookup returns CDR1 LNHDA and CDR2 SQIVND (reference sequence). For the CDR3, the DNA is TGTGCCAGTAGTATGATGATAACACAGGCCCCTCTCTCGACTGAAGCTTTCTTT. Translating gives CASSMMITQAPLSTEAFF.

V is TRBV6-2 or TRBV6-3 and J is TRBJ2-1; maybe TRBD2 (6 bases). Germline loops: CDR1 MNHEY, CDR2 SVGEGT. V was clipped by 4 bases and J by 5 bases, with 12 bases between them. The CDR3 covers 14 residues. CDR3 protein: CASSWRESHNEQFF. For the CDR3, the DNA is TGTGCCAGCAGTTGGAGGGAATCCCACAATGAGCAGTTCTTC.

This clonotype showed up just a few times. The gene calls are TRBV7-9 and TRBJ2-7, with 7 positions matching TRBD1. There are 14 residues in the CDR3. V dropped 5 bases and J dropped 0; count of bases not matched to a gene: 4. Germline loops: CDR1 SEHNR, CDR2 FQNEAQ (reference sequence). The CDR3 DNA is TGTGCCAGCAGCCCGGGACAGATCTCCTACGAGCAGTACTTC. Residues: CASSPGQISYEQYF. Drawing the rest from reference TRBV7-9 and TRBJ2-7, the complete variable domain is DTGVSQNPRHKITKRGQNVTFRCDPISEHNRLYWYRQTLGQGPEFLTYFQNEAQLEKSRLLSDRFSAERPKGSFSTLEIQRTEQGDSAMYLCASSPGQISYEQYFGPGTRLTVT.

This chain connects TRBV5-1 to TRBJ2-3; D possibly corresponds to TRBD2 (5 bases). The germline V gene has CDR1 SGHRS and CDR2 YFSETQ. The CDR3 is made up of 14 amino acids. The V gene lost 8 bases and the J gene lost 4 bases, with 17 bases spanning the gap. The CDR3 region is CASSRDSVADTQYF. The CDR3 bases are TGCGCCAGTTCCCGGGATTCGGTCGCAGATACGCAGTATTTT.

The genes are TRBV3-1 and TRBJ2-1; a weak D match, TRBD1 (5 bases). V lost 2 bases, J lost 3 bases, and 5 bases lay in between. This CDR3 comprises 13 residues. CDR1 is LGHDT, CDR2 YNNKEL, per germline (reference sequence). As DNA, the CDR3 is TGTGCCAGCAGCCAAACAGGCTACAATGAGCAGTTCTTC. Protein: CASSQTGYNEQFF.